One and the same sample provided the 5 T cell receptor beta chains below, sequenced in a study of cytomegalovirus exposure and HLA in healthy donors. The PCR contained 60 Vbeta and 13 Jbeta primers. Sequencing was performed with immunoSEQ multiplex PCR; in TCRdb, only in-frame clones are kept and a portion is missing. The sample yields 150,000 to 200,000 clones, around 78% seen once. The sequencing input was PBMCs. Receptor source: a woman aged 25 to 39 in good health and CMV-seropositive.

The gene calls are TRBV30 and TRBJ2-1, with D hard to call. The CDR3 contains 12 residues. Trimming removed 4 bases at V and 5 bases at J, with 9 bases between. The germline V gene encodes CDR1 GTSNPN and CDR2 SVGIG (reference sequence). CDR3 loop: CAWTRGNNEQFF. DNA of the CDR3: TGTGCCTGGACTCGAGGAAACAATGAGCAGTTCTTC. Filled out from reference TRBV30 and TRBJ2-1, the complete variable domain reads SQTIHQWPATLVQPVGSPLSLECTVEGTSNPNLYWYRQAAGRGLQLLFYSVGIGQISSEVPQNLSASRPQDRQFILSSKKLLLSDSGFYLCAWTRGNNEQFFGPGTRLTVL.

The CDR3 spells CATSRAGRTEKLFF. In DNA form, the CDR3 reads TGTGCCACCAGCAGAGCAGGGCGCACTGAAAAACTGTTTTTT. This rearrangement joins TRBV15 to TRBJ1-4; TRBD1 is a possible D gene (5 bases). CDR1 is LNHNV and CDR2 is YYDKDF in the germline V gene (reference sequence). CDR3 length equals 14 residues. The V end lost 1 base, the J end lost 7 bases, and 10 bases lay between the germline ends.

V is TRBV28 and J is TRBJ1-1; D unclear. V was cut by 2 bases and J by 7 bases, with 11 bases left in between. The length of the CDR3 is 13 residues. Germline V gives CDR1 MDHEN, CDR2 SYDVKM. CDR3: CASSLRSHSEAFF. The CDR3 coding sequence is TGTGCCAGCAGTTTACGCTCCCATAGTGAAGCTTTCTTT.

V gene TRBV7-9 combines with J gene TRBJ2-3; unclear D gene. There are 18 residues in the CDR3. Germline CDR1 is SEHNR and CDR2 is FQNEAQ (reference sequence). Trimming left V 4 bases short and J 6 bases short, with 26 bases between. CDR3 sequence reads: CASSSLPLLATSHDTQYF. CDR3 DNA: TGTGCCAGCAGCTCCCTCCCGCTCCTGGCAACCTCACATGATACGCAGTATTTT.

This clone was recorded only once. V gene TRBV5-1 combines with J gene TRBJ2-5; 9 bases fit TRBD1. V dropped 4 bases and J dropped 4; count of bases not matched to a gene: 8. The CDR3 spans 15 residues. CDR1 SGHRS and CDR2 YFSETQ come from the germline V gene. CDR3 region: CASSPTGTGPETQYF. DNA for the CDR3: TGCGCCAGCAGCCCAACGGGGACAGGGCCAGAGACCCAGTACTTC.